A selection of T cell receptor beta chains follows, all from one sample in a study of high-grade serous ovarian cancer treatment subgroups. TCRdb's table, derived via immunoSEQ multiplex PCR, lists solely in-frame clones and lacks some. This sample has about 10,000 clones; more than 65% occur once, and the top ten carry approximately 4.1%. Sequencing input: tumor tissue. The receptors come from a human donor with high-grade serous ovarian cancer. Both conserved end residues are part of each CDR3. Each record gives: D gene, clone size, CDR3 length, J gene, V gene, CDR3 DNA, CDR3 protein. D genes are given only for firm matches. Only part of the rows carry a size: once, few, many, or a class if the clone is expanded.

. . 14 TRBJ2-7 TRBV11-2 TGTGCCAGCAGCTTGGTGAGCGGAACCTACGAGCAGTACTTC CASSLVSGTYEQYF
TRBD2 . 16 TRBJ2-2 TRBV9 TGTGCCAGCAGCGTAGGAGGACTAGCTTACACCGGGGAGCTGTTTTTT CASSVGGLAYTGELFF
TRBD2 once 12 TRBJ2-7 TRBV4-2 TGTGCCAGCAGCCCGGGACTAGGCGAGCAGTACTTC CASSPGLGEQYF
TRBD2 . 14 TRBJ2-7 TRBV18 TGTGCCAGCTCACCTGGACTAGCGGTCTACGAGCAGTACTTC CASSPGLAVYEQYF
TRBD1 . 14 TRBJ2-1 TRBV19 TGTGCCAGTAGTAAGGGGACAGAGTACAATGAGCAGTTCTTC CASSKGTEYNEQFF
TRBD1 . 15 TRBJ2-7 TRBV5-1 TGCGCCAGCAGCTTGGAGGGGGCTTTATCGAGAGAGCAGTACTTC CASSLEGALSREQYF
. once 11 TRBJ1-2 TRBV6-5 TGTGCCAGCAGCCACGGCGATGGCTACACCTTC CASSHGDGYTF
. . 12 TRBJ1-2 TRBV14 TGTGCCAGCAGCCAATGGGGAGGAGGCTACACCTTC CASSQWGGGYTF
. . 13 TRBJ1-1 TRBV2 TGTGCCAGCATGCTAGGGAGGAACACTGAAGCTTTCTTT CASMLGRNTEAFF
. few 14 TRBJ2-5 TRBV2 TGTGCCAGCGGGGAATCGATTAGCGGAGAGACCCAGTACTTC CASGESISGETQYF
TRBD1 . 13 TRBJ1-5 TRBV6-6 TGTGCCAGCAGACGACAGGGAGGTCAGCCCCAGCATTTT CASRRQGGQPQHF
TRBD2 . 15 TRBJ2-7 TRBV10-3 TGTGCCATCAGTCCTTCTAGCGGGAACCCCTACGAGCAGTACTTC CAISPSSGNPYEQYF
TRBD2 . 15 TRBJ2-1 TRBV11-3 TGTGCCAGCAGCGCCGTAGCGGGAGCGCAGAATGAGCAGTTCTTC CASSAVAGAQNEQFF
. . 13 TRBJ2-5 TRBV29-1 TGCAGCGTTGCCGGCGGGGTCGGAGAGACCCAGTACTTC CSVAGGVGETQYF
. . 17 TRBJ2-3 TRBV4-3 TGCGCCAGCAGCCAAGATGGAGCGGGTGTTAGCACAGATACGCAGTATTTT CASSQDGAGVSTDTQYF
TRBD2 few 14 TRBJ2-7 TRBV9 TGTGCCAGCAGCGTAGGGACTAGGATCCACGAGCAGTACTTC CASSVGTRIHEQYF
. few 11 TRBJ2-4 TRBV12-5 TGTGCTAGTGGTTTGGGGGGCATTCAGTACTTC CASGLGGIQYF
TRBD2 . 16 TRBJ2-5 TRBV9 TGTGCCAGCAGCGTAGGCGCTAGCGGAGCTCGGGTGACCCAGTACTTC CASSVGASGARVTQYF
. . 16 TRBJ2-1 TRBV4-2 TGTGCCAGCAGCCAAGATAGGGCTAGCGTTTACAATGAGCAGTTCTTC CASSQDRASVYNEQFF
. . 15 TRBJ2-5 TRBV7-2 TGTGCCAGCAGCTTAGACGGCTCGTTGAGAGAGACCCAGTACTTC CASSLDGSLRETQYF
TRBD2 . 15 TRBJ2-1 TRBV4-3 TGCGCCAGCAGCCAAGAGGCTAGCGGGAGCAAGGAGCAGTTCTTC CASSQEASGSKEQFF
TRBD2 . 16 TRBJ2-7 TRBV4-2 TGTGCCAGCAGCAAGGGGACTAGCGGACCGTCCTACGAGCAGTACTTC CASSKGTSGPSYEQYF
. . 14 TRBJ2-1 TRBV6-5 TGTGCCAGCAGTTACTCTCTAACCTGGGGTGAGCAGTTCTTC CASSYSLTWGEQFF
TRBD1 . 16 TRBJ1-3 TRBV2 TGTGCCAGCAGTCTGGGACAGGGCCTCTCTGGAAACACCATATATTTT CASSLGQGLSGNTIYF
. . 14 TRBJ1-3 TRBV5-4 TGTGCCAGCAGCTCCCGGACTGGAGGAAACACCATATATTTT CASSSRTGGNTIYF
TRBD1 once 17 TRBJ2-1 TRBV5-6 TGTGCCAGCAGCTTGGATCTCGGACAGGGCCTTTACAATGAGCAGTTCTTC CASSLDLGQGLYNEQFF
. . 13 TRBJ2-2 TRBV7-9 TGTGCCAGCAGCCCCGACGGGGCCGGGGAGCTGTTTTTT CASSPDGAGELFF
. . 14 TRBJ2-1 TRBV27 TGTGCCAGCAGTTTTGGGGGGTCCTACAATGAGCAGTTCTTC CASSFGGSYNEQFF
. few 15 TRBJ2-2 TRBV7-9 TGTGCCAGCAGCTTAGGAGCCGCGGACACCGGGGAGCTGTTTTTT CASSLGAADTGELFF
. . 16 TRBJ1-6 TRBV9 TGTGCCAGCAGCTGGGGGGACGCAGGGAGCGGGTCACCCCTCCACTTT CASSWGDAGSGSPLHF
TRBD2 . 15 TRBJ2-1 TRBV7-2 TGTGCCAGCAGCTTAGTTAGCGGGAGGGCAAATGAGCAGTTCTTC CASSLVSGRANEQFF
. . 14 TRBJ2-1 TRBV11-1 TGTGCCAGCAGCTTAGATTGGCCCTACAATGAGCAGTTCTTC CASSLDWPYNEQFF
TRBD1 . 16 TRBJ1-6 TRBV7-2 TGTGCCAGCAGCCGGGACAGGGAAAGCATCGGTTCACCCCTCCACTTT CASSRDRESIGSPLHF
. medium-sized 12 TRBJ2-7 TRBV19 TGTGCCAGTAACACAGGGGGGGACGAGCAGTACTTC CASNTGGDEQYF
TRBD1 few 13 TRBJ1-1 TRBV28 TGTGCCAGCAGGCGGGACAGGGGGCTTGGAGCTTTCTTT CASRRDRGLGAFF
. few 15 TRBJ2-3 TRBV7-2 TGTGCCAGCAGCCCCTCGGGGAGCCGCACAGATACGCAGTATTTT CASSPSGSRTDTQYF
TRBD2 . 18 TRBJ2-1 TRBV4-3 TGCGCCAGCAGCCAGCCAAGGCGACTAGCGGGAGGGCGAAATGAGCAGTTCTTC CASSQPRRLAGGRNEQFF
. . 15 TRBJ2-5 TRBV23-1 TGCGCCAGCAGTCAATCCAAAGGCGGTCGAGAGACCCAGTACTTC CASSQSKGGRETQYF
. . 13 TRBJ2-5 TRBV6-1 TGTGCCAGCAGACTACAGGCCTTGGAGACCCAGTACTTC CASRLQALETQYF
. . 12 TRBJ1-2 TRBV15 TGTGCCACCAGCAGAGATCGATCAGGCCCGGACTTC CATSRDRSGPDF
. few 12 TRBJ1-1 TRBV7-2 TGTGCCAGCAGCTTAGTAGTCACTGAAGCTTTCTTT CASSLVVTEAFF
. . 11 TRBJ1-1 TRBV19 TGTGCCAGTAGTATCATCACTGAAGCTTTCTTT CASSIITEAFF
. large 13 TRBJ1-5 TRBV19 TGTGCCAGTAGTCCCAGGGGACATCAGCCCCAGCATTTT CASSPRGHQPQHF
. . 15 TRBJ1-5 TRBV10-3 TGTGCCATCAGTGACGGGAACGTGGGCAATCAGCCCCAGCATTTT CAISDGNVGNQPQHF
. . 13 TRBJ2-1 TRBV15 TGTGCCACCACAGGGGGAGGATACAATGAGCAGTTCTTC CATTGGGYNEQFF
TRBD2 . 17 TRBJ2-1 TRBV9 TGTGCCAGCAGCGTCGGTAGCGGGAGTCCGGTCTACAATGAGCAGTTCTTC CASSVGSGSPVYNEQFF
TRBD2 few 15 TRBJ2-7 TRBV7-9 TGTGCCAGCAAAGGTGCAGGTAGCGGGAGCTACGAGCAGTACTTC CASKGAGSGSYEQYF
TRBD1 . 16 TRBJ2-5 TRBV4-2 TGTGCCAGCAGCCCTGGGACAGGGGGCGAGCCAGGGACCCAGTACTTC CASSPGTGGEPGTQYF
TRBD1 . 13 TRBJ2-5 TRBV5-8 TGTGCCAGCAGCTGGGACAGGGAGGGCCCCCAGTACTTC CASSWDREGPQYF
TRBD2 . 14 TRBJ2-1 TRBV7-9 TGTGCCGAGCAAGGGCGGGAGGACCTCAATGAGCAGTTCTTC CAEQGREDLNEQFF
. . 15 TRBJ2-7 TRBV7-3 TGTGCCAGCAGCTTATATGGGGAGATTCTCTCCGAGCAGTACTTC CASSLYGEILSEQYF
TRBD1 . 14 TRBJ2-7 TRBV5-6 TGTGCCAGCAGCTTAGGGACAGGATTAGGCGCGCAGTACTTC CASSLGTGLGAQYF
. . 15 TRBJ1-6 TRBV4-2 TGTGCCAGCAGCCAAGCGGCAGGTAGAAATTCACCCCTCCACTTT CASSQAAGRNSPLHF